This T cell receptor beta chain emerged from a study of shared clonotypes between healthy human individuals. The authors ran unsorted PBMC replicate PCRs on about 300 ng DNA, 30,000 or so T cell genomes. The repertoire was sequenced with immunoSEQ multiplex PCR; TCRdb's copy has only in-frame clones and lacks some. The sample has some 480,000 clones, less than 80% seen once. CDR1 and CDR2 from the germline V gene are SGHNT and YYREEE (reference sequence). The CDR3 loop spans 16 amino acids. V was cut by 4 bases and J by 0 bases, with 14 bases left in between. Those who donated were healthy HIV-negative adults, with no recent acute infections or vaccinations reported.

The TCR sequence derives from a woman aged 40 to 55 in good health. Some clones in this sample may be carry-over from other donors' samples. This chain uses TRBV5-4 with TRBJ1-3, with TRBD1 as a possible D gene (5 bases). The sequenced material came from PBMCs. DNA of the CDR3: TGTGCCAGCAGCACGGGACTGCCCGACTCTGGAAACACCATATATTTT. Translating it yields CASSTGLPDSGNTIYF. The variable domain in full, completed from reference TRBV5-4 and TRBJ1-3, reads ETGVTQSPTHLIKTRGQQVTLRCSSQSGHNTVSWYQQALGQGPQFIFQYYREEENGRGNFPPRFSGLQFPNYSSELNVNALELDDSALYLCASSTGLPDSGNTIYFGEGSWLTVV.